Shown below are 28 T cell receptor beta chains from a single sample sequenced in a study of technical replicates of blood from a handful of donors. Measured with immunoSEQ multiplex PCR; TCRdb has only the in-frame clones, and not every one. The table includes over 85,000 clones, about 95% detected once. Sequenced: T cells isolated from PBMCs. Receptors originate from a human donor in good health.

The CDR3 spells CASSSTGYGYTF. The DNA of the CDR3 is TGTGCCAGCAGTTCCACAGGGTATGGCTACACCTTC. This chain links TRBV27 with TRBJ1-2; D might be TRBD1 (6 bases). Germline V gene lookup returns CDR1 MNHEY and CDR2 SMNVEV (reference sequence). Trimming took off 4 bases at V and 5 bases at J, with 8 bases between the two ends. CDR3 size: 12 residues.

V and J are TRBV27 and TRBJ1-2; D not certain. CDR1 and CDR2 (germline): MNHEY, SMNVEV (reference sequence). The CDR3 runs 13 residues. V was cut by 3 bases and J by 0 bases, with 5 bases left in between. In DNA, the CDR3 is TGTGCCAGCAGTTTTACTTCTAACTATGGCTACACCTTC. Protein sequence: CASSFTSNYGYTF.

CDR3 nucleotide sequence: TGTGCCTGGAGTACTCCGGTCGAGCAGTACTTC. It encodes CAWSTPVEQYF. The J gene is TRBJ2-7, the V gene TRBV30, with D hard to call. The CDR3 has 11 amino acids. Trimming took off 2 bases at V and 6 bases at J, with 8 bases between the two ends. The germline CDR1 and CDR2 sequences are GTSNPN and SVGIG (reference sequence).

V usage is TRBV2 and J usage is TRBJ2-7; TRBD1 matches at 10 bases. The CDR3 totals 15 residues. CDR1 and CDR2 (germline): SNHLY, FYNNEI. V lost 8 bases to trimming and J lost 6 bases; unmatched junction nucleotides: 13. The CDR3 DNA sequence: TGTGCCAGCCAGCGGGACAGGGGAAGTTCGAGCGAGCAGTACTTC. Translation gives CASQRDRGSSSEQYF.

This chain uses TRBV7-2 with TRBJ2-7, with D perhaps matching TRBD1 (6 bases). Trimming removed 5 bases at V and 4 bases at J, with 12 bases between. Germline lookup yields CDR1 SGHTA and CDR2 FQGNSA. The CDR3 contains 13 residues. The chain's CDR3 is CASSPNTGYEQYF. CDR3 sequence (DNA): TGTGCCAGCAGCCCAAACACAGGGTACGAGCAGTACTTC.

This sequence joins TRBV6-6 and TRBJ1-5, with 8 bases matching TRBD1. The CDR3 length is 16 residues. The V gene's germline CDR1 is MNHNY and CDR2 SVGAGI (reference sequence). Unmatched junction bases numbered 9, after V lost 4 bases and J lost 4 bases. In nucleotides, the CDR3 is TGTGCCAGCAGTTCCGCCGGGACAGGCCTTAATCAGCCCCAGCATTTT. It codes for CASSSAGTGLNQPQHF.

The genes are TRBV30 and TRBJ2-2; D is perhaps TRBD2 (6 bases). The CDR3 spans 15 residues. Germline-derived CDR1 and CDR2 are GTSNPN and SVGIG (reference sequence). Trimming shortened V by 2 bases and J by 4 bases, and 14 bases separated the two germline ends. The CDR3 bases are TGTGCCTGGAGTATGCTAGCGACCTTCACCGGGGAGCTGTTTTTT. Translated: CAWSMLATFTGELFF.

The chain is built from TRBV7-2 and TRBJ1-3; D not resolved. CDR1 and CDR2 (germline): SGHTA, FQGNSA. This CDR3 is built from 16 residues. Trimming left V 1 base short and J 2 bases short, with 12 bases between. The CDR3 DNA reads as TGTGCCAGCAGCTTAGTGGTAACAGCACCTGGAAACACCATATATTTT. Translation: CASSLVVTAPGNTIYF.

The V gene is TRBV28, the J gene TRBJ2-7, with TRBD2 identical over 9 bases. The CDR3 runs 15 residues. Unmatched junction bases numbered 10, after V lost 7 bases and J lost 3 bases. Germline V gene data show CDR1 as MDHEN and CDR2 as SYDVKM. The CDR3 nucleotides read TGTGCCAGCACCAAACCTCTAGCGGGACACTACGAGCAGTACTTC. Its translation is CASTKPLAGHYEQYF.

This chain connects TRBV19 to TRBJ2-5; 13 bases fit TRBD2. This CDR3 has 18 amino acids. The germline CDR1 and CDR2 sequences are LNHDA and SQIVND (reference sequence). With 3 bases clipped from V and 6 bases from J, the junction kept 13 bases outside the gene matches. Written as DNA, the CDR3 is TGTGCCAGTAGTATTGGTGTCGGACTAGCGGGAGTTTGGAAGACCCAGTACTTC. This translates into CASSIGVGLAGVWKTQYF.

This sequence joins TRBV7-9 and TRBJ2-2; 12 nucleotides line up with TRBD2. V trimming: 5 bases; J trimming: 3 bases; junction bases outside the gene matches: 7. Germline values: CDR1 SEHNR, CDR2 FQNEAQ (reference sequence). This CDR3 comprises 17 residues. The CDR3 protein is CASSPQLAGGDTGELFF. CDR3 bases: TGTGCCAGCAGCCCCCAACTAGCGGGAGGTGACACCGGGGAGCTGTTTTTT.

This clone is a singleton in its sample. The genes are TRBV6-1 and TRBJ2-7; perhaps TRBD2 as D (7 bases). Trimming removed 8 bases at V and 3 bases at J, with 11 bases between. Germline V lookup: CDR1 MNHNS, CDR2 SASEGT. This CDR3 is 12 amino acids long. The CDR3 here is CASGRGYYEQYF. DNA of the CDR3: TGTGCCAGCGGGAGGGGGTACTACGAGCAGTACTTC.

The J gene is TRBJ1-5, the V gene TRBV19; 9 nucleotides match TRBD1. The CDR3 covers 17 residues. Germline V gene lookup returns CDR1 LNHDA and CDR2 SQIVND (reference sequence). Germline trimming cut 2 bases from V and 9 bases from J; bases unmatched to any gene: 14. CDR3: CASSISPRDRVDTPQHF. The CDR3 bases are TGTGCCAGTAGTATATCTCCTCGGGACAGGGTGGATACGCCCCAGCATTTT.

The chain combines TRBV6-6 with TRBJ2-7, with D perhaps TRBD1 (6 bases). V was cut by 6 bases and J by 2 bases, with 14 bases left in between. The CDR3 length is 14 residues. The germline gives CDR1 MNHNY, CDR2 SVGAGI (reference sequence). In nucleotides, the CDR3 is TGTGCCAGCAGGACCCAGGGGACGGCCTACGAGCAGTACTTC. It specifies CASRTQGTAYEQYF.

The chain has TRBV28 and TRBJ1-4; D is ambiguous. Germline V lookup: CDR1 MDHEN, CDR2 SYDVKM. The CDR3 consists of 13 residues. V was clipped by 6 bases and J by 5 bases, with 10 bases between them. The CDR3 DNA reads as TGTGCCAGCAGCCCCGGAGGGAATGAAAAACTGTTTTTT. As protein: CASSPGGNEKLFF.

The V call is TRBV7-6, the J call TRBJ2-3, with TRBD2 matching 8 bases. The CDR3 has 16 amino acids. The ends lost 5 bases at V and 0 bases at J; junction bases unmatched: 7. CDR1 is SGHVS, CDR2 FNYEAQ, per germline. The chain's CDR3 is CASSLNSGKSTDTQYF. CDR3 sequence (DNA): TGTGCCAGCAGCCTTAATAGCGGGAAGAGCACAGATACGCAGTATTTT.

The genes are TRBV19 and TRBJ1-5; TRBD1 agrees at 10 bases. Germline V lookup: CDR1 LNHDA, CDR2 SQIVND (reference sequence). V dropped 3 bases and J dropped 0; count of bases not matched to a gene: 5. The CDR3 length is 17 residues. The CDR3 nucleotides read TGTGCCAGTAGTATGATGGGACAGGGGCTTAGCAATCAGCCCCAGCATTTT. Amino acids: CASSMMGQGLSNQPQHF.

The chain uses TRBV30 and TRBJ1-2; 10 positions match TRBD1. This CDR3 is 15 amino acids long. The trim removed 3 bases at V and 0 bases at J, leaving 4 bases unmatched. Germline V lookup: CDR1 GTSNPN, CDR2 SVGIG (reference sequence). The CDR3 nucleotides read TGTGCCTGGAGGATAGGGACAGGGGCTAACTATGGCTACACCTTC. Translation gives CAWRIGTGANYGYTF.

The V gene is TRBV30, the J gene TRBJ2-1, with a possible D match to TRBD2 (6 bases). The CDR3 is made up of 13 amino acids. Germline lookup yields CDR1 GTSNPN and CDR2 SVGIG (reference sequence). Trimming shortened V by 0 bases and J by 6 bases, and 9 bases separated the two germline ends. CDR3 region: CAWSVQAGNEQFF. The CDR3 DNA is TGTGCCTGGAGTGTACAAGCGGGCAATGAGCAGTTCTTC.

The gene calls are TRBV6-8 and TRBJ2-2, with D uncertain. With 7 bases removed from V and 5 bases from J, the gap between germline ends came to 14 bases. The CDR3 loop spans 14 amino acids. The germline gives CDR1 MNHGY, CDR2 SAAAGT. The CDR3 is CASTGTSETGELFF. CDR3 DNA: TGTGCCAGCACCGGTACCTCTGAGACCGGGGAGCTGTTTTTT.

The chain combines TRBV2 with TRBJ2-5; maybe TRBD2 (5 bases). CDR1 and CDR2 (germline): SNHLY, FYNNEI. V shed 3 bases and J shed 5 bases, with 7 bases lying between them. The CDR3 length is 12 residues. CDR3 bases: TGTGCCAGCAGTGAGATAGCGGAGACCCAGTACTTC. Residues: CASSEIAETQYF.

The rearrangement links TRBV4-1 to TRBJ2-7, with 7 bases identical to TRBD1. V was pared by 5 bases and J by 2 bases, with 6 bases of the junction left unmatched. The CDR3 contains 14 residues. The germline gives CDR1 MGHRA, CDR2 YSYEKL. DNA of the CDR3: TGCGCCAGCAGCTCGATCGGACAGGCCTACGAGCAGTACTTC. Residues: CASSSIGQAYEQYF.

This clone was picked up one time. This CDR3 is CASSEQGAGYGYTF. Here the CDR3 DNA reads TGTGCCAGCAGCGAACAGGGGGCCGGCTATGGCTACACCTTC. The chain is built from TRBV9 and TRBJ1-2; 9 bases fit TRBD1. V was clipped by 3 bases and J by 4 bases; unmatched bases: 4. This CDR3 has 14 amino acids. CDR1 and CDR2 (germline): SGDLS, YYNGEE.

V and J are TRBV10-3 and TRBJ2-7; 7 nucleotides match TRBD2. The CDR3 length is 12 residues. The V gene's germline CDR1 is ENHRY and CDR2 SYGVKD. J was trimmed by 11 bases and V by 3 bases; bases with no gene match: 7. In nucleotides, the CDR3 is TGTGCCATCAGTGAAGGCGGACTAGAGGAGTACTTC. Translating it yields CAISEGGLEEYF.

The chain combines TRBV10-3 with TRBJ2-7; D gene unclear. Germline values: CDR1 ENHRY, CDR2 SYGVKD. The CDR3 spans 13 residues. The V gene lost 8 bases and the J gene lost 1 base, with 12 bases spanning the gap. The CDR3, as DNA: TGTGCCATCTCTGGCACACAGTCCTACGAGCAGTACTTC. Translating it yields CAISGTQSYEQYF.

The sample holds one count of this clone. This chain uses TRBV29-1 with TRBJ1-1; tentative D call: TRBD1 (6 bases). The length of the CDR3 is 16 residues. The V gene lost 3 bases and the J gene lost 0 bases, with 17 bases spanning the gap. Germline values: CDR1 SQVTM, CDR2 ANQGSEA. This chain's CDR3 is CSVEGAEGTVNTEAFF. CDR3 nucleotide sequence: TGCAGCGTTGAGGGGGCTGAAGGTACCGTGAACACTGAAGCTTTCTTT.

The chain joins TRBV4-1 to TRBJ2-1; D unclear. CDR3 size: 15 residues. CDR1 MGHRA and CDR2 YSYEKL come from the germline V gene. The V end lost 1 base, the J end lost 4 bases, and 11 bases lay between the germline ends. The CDR3 nucleotides read TGCGCCAGCAGCCAAGTAGCTGACTCTTACAATGAGCAGTTCTTC. This codes for CASSQVADSYNEQFF.

J is TRBJ1-4 and V is TRBV5-1; TRBD1 aligns across 7 bases. The CDR3 loop spans 15 amino acids. Trimming cost V 2 bases and J 4 bases; bases outside gene matches: 5. Germline values: CDR1 SGHRS, CDR2 YFSETQ. The CDR3 reads CASSFGDSRNEKLFF. CDR3 coding DNA: TGCGCCAGCAGCTTTGGGGACAGCCGTAATGAAAAACTGTTTTTT.